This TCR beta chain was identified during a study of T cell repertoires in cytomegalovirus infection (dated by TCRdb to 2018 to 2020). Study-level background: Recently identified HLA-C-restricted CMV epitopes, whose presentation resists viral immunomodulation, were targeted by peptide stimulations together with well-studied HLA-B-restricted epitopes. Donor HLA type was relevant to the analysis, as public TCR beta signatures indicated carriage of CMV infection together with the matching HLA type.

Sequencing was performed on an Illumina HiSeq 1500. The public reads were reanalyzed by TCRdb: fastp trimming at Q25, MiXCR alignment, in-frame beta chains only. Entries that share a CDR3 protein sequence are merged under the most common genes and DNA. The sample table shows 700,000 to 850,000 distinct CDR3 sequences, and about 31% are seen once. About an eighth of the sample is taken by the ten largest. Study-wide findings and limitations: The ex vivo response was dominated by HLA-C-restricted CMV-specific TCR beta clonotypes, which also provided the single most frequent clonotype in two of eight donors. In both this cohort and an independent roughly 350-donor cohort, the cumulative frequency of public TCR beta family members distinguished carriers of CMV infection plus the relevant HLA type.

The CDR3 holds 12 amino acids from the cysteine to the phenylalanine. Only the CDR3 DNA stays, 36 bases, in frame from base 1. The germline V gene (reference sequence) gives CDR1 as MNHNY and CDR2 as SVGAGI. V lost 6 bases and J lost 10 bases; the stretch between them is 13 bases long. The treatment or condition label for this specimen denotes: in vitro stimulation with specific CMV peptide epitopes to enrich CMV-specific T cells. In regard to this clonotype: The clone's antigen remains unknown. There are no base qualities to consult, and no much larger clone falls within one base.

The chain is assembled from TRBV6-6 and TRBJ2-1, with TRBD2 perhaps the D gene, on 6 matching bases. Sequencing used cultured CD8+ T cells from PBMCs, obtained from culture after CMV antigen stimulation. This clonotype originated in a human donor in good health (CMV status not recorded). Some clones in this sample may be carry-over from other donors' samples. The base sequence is TGTGCCAGCAGCCGGGACTTCCGGGAGCAGTTCTTC. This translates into CASSRDFREQFF.